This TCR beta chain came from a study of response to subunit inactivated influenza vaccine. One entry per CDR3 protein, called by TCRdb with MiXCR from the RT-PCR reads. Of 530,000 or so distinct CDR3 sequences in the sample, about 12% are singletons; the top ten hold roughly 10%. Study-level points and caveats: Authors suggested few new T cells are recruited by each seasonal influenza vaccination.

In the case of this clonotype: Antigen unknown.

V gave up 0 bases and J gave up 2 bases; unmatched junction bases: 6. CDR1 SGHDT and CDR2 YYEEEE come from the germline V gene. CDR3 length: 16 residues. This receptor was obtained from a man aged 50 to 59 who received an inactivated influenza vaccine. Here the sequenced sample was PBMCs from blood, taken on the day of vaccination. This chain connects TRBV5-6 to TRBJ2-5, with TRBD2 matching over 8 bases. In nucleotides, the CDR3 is TGTGCCAGCAGCTTGGTCGGAAAGCGGGGGCAAGAGACCCAGTACTTC. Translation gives CASSLVGKRGQETQYF.